The rows below give T cell receptor beta chains drawn from one sample of a study of T cell responses to AZD1222 COVID-19 vaccine. Generated by immunoSEQ multiplex PCR, the TCRdb table keeps only in-frame clones and is missing some. The repertoire holds 110,000 or so clones, with roughly 91% as singletons. The sample in question was peripheral blood, obtained 28 days after the second AZD1222 dose. These receptors all come from an adult who received the AZD1222 COVID-19 vaccine. CDR3s include the opening cysteine and the closing phenylalanine or tryptophan. The D gene is left open where the match is weak. Rows give clone size only sometimes, using once, few, many, or a class for an expanded clone.

J gene,D gene,clone size,V gene,CDR3 DNA,CDR3 protein
TRBJ2-3,-,-,TRBV28,TGTGCCAGCAGCCCTATGATTGTGACCACAGATACGCAGTATTTT,CASSPMIVTTDTQYF
TRBJ1-4,-,-,TRBV5-1,TGCGCCAGCAGCTTGCGTATCTCGGGGGAAAAACTGTTTTTT,CASSLRISGEKLFF
TRBJ1-1,-,-,TRBV14,TGTGCCAGCAGCCTGGTGGGCGGCACTGAAGCTTTCTTT,CASSLVGGTEAFF
TRBJ2-5,-,-,TRBV29-1,TGCAGCGTTGAAAAGCTTGGAGAGACCCAGTACTTC,CSVEKLGETQYF
TRBJ1-4,TRBD1,-,TRBV27,TGTGCCAGCAGTCGTCCCCCGGGACAGGGAAATGAAAAACTGTTTTTT,CASSRPPGQGNEKLFF
TRBJ1-4,-,-,TRBV19,TGTGCCAGTAGGGGGCAGGGGTCGAGGGAAAAACTGTTTTTT,CASRGQGSREKLFF
TRBJ2-3,TRBD2,once,TRBV5-1,TGCGCCAGCAGCTTGTCGGGAGGAACCACAGATACGCAGTATTTT,CASSLSGGTTDTQYF
TRBJ2-7,-,-,TRBV15,TGTGCCACCAGCAGAGATTCAGGCGACAGCTCCTACGAGCAGTACTTC,CATSRDSGDSSYEQYF
TRBJ1-2,TRBD1,-,TRBV19,TGTGCCACTCGACAGGGGGGAACTTATGGCTACACCTTC,CATRQGGTYGYTF
TRBJ2-3,TRBD2,-,TRBV3-1/TRBV3-2,TGTGCCAGCAGCCCCCGGACTAGCGGGGGGCGCACAGATACGCAGTATTTT,CASSPRTSGGRTDTQYF
TRBJ2-7,-,-,TRBV2,TGTGCCAGCAGTGTGGAGGTGGCCTACGAGCAGTACTTC,CASSVEVAYEQYF
TRBJ1-6,-,-,TRBV7-2,TGTGCCAGCAGCTTAGCAAGGCTTGAGTCAGGGTTTATGGGGAATTCACCCCTCCACTTT,CASSLARLESGFMGNSPLHF
TRBJ2-2,-,-,TRBV29-1,TGCAGCGCTCCCGTGGGGGGACGGAACACCGGGGAGCTGTTTTTT,CSAPVGGRNTGELFF
TRBJ1-1,-,-,TRBV5-1,TGCGCCAGCAGCCAGGGGACGAACACTGAAGCTTTCTTT,CASSQGTNTEAFF
TRBJ1-2,-,-,TRBV2,TGTGCCAGCAGAAAAGGGGCCCCAATCGGCGCTTCTGGCTACACCTTC,CASRKGAPIGASGYTF
TRBJ2-7,TRBD1,-,TRBV6-5,TGTGCCAGCAGTCCCGGACAGGGGGCGGGCGAGCAGTACTTC,CASSPGQGAGEQYF
TRBJ1-3,-,-,TRBV6-2/TRBV6-3,TGTGCCAGCAGTGTCAGAAGGGGATTCTCTGGAAACACCATATATTTT,CASSVRRGFSGNTIYF
TRBJ2-7,TRBD2,-,TRBV27,TGTGCCAGCAGTGAGCGGGGGGGCCTCTACGAGCAGTACTTC,CASSERGGLYEQYF
TRBJ2-2,-,few,TRBV6-6,TGTGCCAGCAGTCACGGGAGAAACACCGGGGAGCTGTTTTTT,CASSHGRNTGELFF
TRBJ2-7,-,-,TRBV28,TGTGCCAGCAGAGAATCTCAGGGCTCCTACGAGCAGTACTTC,CASRESQGSYEQYF
TRBJ1-4,TRBD1,-,TRBV30,TGTGCCTGGAGTTCCCGGGACAGGGGGCTTCCTAATGAAAAACTGTTTTTT,CAWSSRDRGLPNEKLFF
TRBJ2-1,TRBD2,-,TRBV7-2,TGTGCCAGCAGCCTGGGGACTAGCGGATGGGGTGAGCAGTTCTTC,CASSLGTSGWGEQFF
TRBJ1-4,TRBD1,few,TRBV5-1,TGCGCCAGCAGCGCCACAGGGGATCGGGTTGAAAAACTGTTTTTT,CASSATGDRVEKLFF
TRBJ2-7,-,-,TRBV25-1,TGTGCCAGCAGTCGAATGGGGGGTACCGAGCAGTACTTC,CASSRMGGTEQYF
TRBJ2-7,TRBD1,-,TRBV29-1,TGCAGCGTCAGAAACAGGGACAGGGCATACGAGCAGTACTTC,CSVRNRDRAYEQYF
TRBJ1-4,-,once,TRBV4-3,TGCGCCAGCAGCCCCCGGTCAGATCGTACTGAAAAACTGTTTTTT,CASSPRSDRTEKLFF
TRBJ2-1,TRBD2,-,TRBV7-2,TGTGCCAGCAGTTCCGGGACTAGCGGGAGGGTTAATGAGCAGTTCTTC,CASSSGTSGRVNEQFF
TRBJ2-1,-,-,TRBV3-1/TRBV3-2,TGTGCCAGCAGTCCTACTAGCCTGGGGGCCAATGAGCAGTTCTTC,CASSPTSLGANEQFF
TRBJ2-1,-,-,TRBV6-5,TGTGCCAGCAGTTACTCTTTGAGGGAGAGCGTCAATGAGCAGTTCTTC,CASSYSLRESVNEQFF
TRBJ1-5,-,-,TRBV18,TGTGCCAGCTCACCGGGGAGGGGCCAGCCCCAGCATTTT,CASSPGRGQPQHF
TRBJ1-6,-,-,TRBV21-1,TGTGCCAGCAGCAAAGTTAGACAGTCCAATTCACCCCTCCACTTT,CASSKVRQSNSPLHF
TRBJ2-1,-,-,TRBV28,TGTGCCAGCAGTTTACCTGGAAATTCTGGCAATGAGCAGTTCTTC,CASSLPGNSGNEQFF
TRBJ1-6,-,-,TRBV28,TGTGCCAGCAGTTTTGGGACAAGGAATTCACCCCTCCACTTT,CASSFGTRNSPLHF
TRBJ1-6,TRBD1,-,TRBV7-2,TGTGCCAGCAGCAAACGGACAGGGAGCTCCTATAATTCACCCCTCCACTTT,CASSKRTGSSYNSPLHF
TRBJ1-6,-,-,TRBV4-3,TGCGCCAGCAGCCCGGGGCGCGGGGGGGATAATTCACCCCTCCACTTT,CASSPGRGGDNSPLHF
TRBJ1-1,-,-,TRBV18,TGTGCCAGCTCACTGGGACCCGGCGGTGAAGCTTTCTTT,CASSLGPGGEAFF
TRBJ1-6,-,once,TRBV28,TGTGCCAGCAGTTTAATCAGCGGGGATTCACCCCTCCACTTT,CASSLISGDSPLHF
TRBJ1-4,TRBD1,-,TRBV5-1,TGCGCCAGCAGCCGGGGACAGGGGGGAACTAATGAAAAACTGTTTTTT,CASSRGQGGTNEKLFF
TRBJ2-1,TRBD1,-,TRBV29-1,TGCAGCATGACCGGGACAGGGAACAATGAGCAGTTCTTC,CSMTGTGNNEQFF
TRBJ1-1,-,-,TRBV14,TGTGCCAGCAGCCCTGGACCAATGGGCACTGAAGCTTTCTTT,CASSPGPMGTEAFF
TRBJ1-6,TRBD1,-,TRBV27,TGTGCCAGCAGTTTTTCGGGACAGGATAATTCACCCCTCCACTTT,CASSFSGQDNSPLHF
TRBJ2-7,TRBD2,-,TRBV20-1,TGCAGTGCTAGTCTGGCTAGCGGAAGTTACGAGCAGTACTTC,CSASLASGSYEQYF
TRBJ1-1,-,once,TRBV12-3/TRBV12-4,TGTGCCAGCAGTTTCGGCCGACACACTGAAGCTTTCTTT,CASSFGRHTEAFF
TRBJ1-2,-,-,TRBV7-6,TGTGCCAGCAGCGCGAGTGGGGTTTCCTATGGCTACACCTTC,CASSASGVSYGYTF
TRBJ2-1,-,once,TRBV24-1,TGTGCCACCAGTGTGGCAGGATCGGGTGAGCAGTTCTTC,CATSVAGSGEQFF
TRBJ1-1,-,-,TRBV7-8,TGTGCCAGCTCCATTAGGGGGAAGGGTGACACTGAAGCTTTCTTT,CASSIRGKGDTEAFF
TRBJ1-6,-,few,TRBV6-2/TRBV6-3,TGTGCCAGCAGTTACCGAGGGAATGGTAATTCACCCCTCCACTTT,CASSYRGNGNSPLHF
TRBJ1-1,-,-,TRBV10-3,TGTGCCACCTTCGCGGGGAACACTGAAGCTTTCTTT,CATFAGNTEAFF
TRBJ2-7,-,-,TRBV5-4,TGTGCCAGCAGCTTGGCGGGGCGCCCCGGCTACGAGCAGTACTTC,CASSLAGRPGYEQYF
TRBJ2-7,-,-,TRBV12-3/TRBV12-4,TGTGCCAGCAGATCTGGGGTCTCCTACGAGCAGTACTTC,CASRSGVSYEQYF
TRBJ1-4,-,-,TRBV28,TGTGCCAGCAGACAGCGCAGGGAAAAACTGTTTTTT,CASRQRREKLFF
TRBJ1-2,-,-,TRBV7-9,TGTGCCAGCAGCTTATCAGGGGAACTTAACTATGGCTACACCTTC,CASSLSGELNYGYTF
TRBJ2-2,TRBD2,-,TRBV9,TGTGCCAGCAGCGTTTCGGGGGGAGCGAACACCGGGGAGCTGTTTTTT,CASSVSGGANTGELFF